This TCR beta chain was sequenced during a study of T cell responses to AZD1222 COVID-19 vaccine. The study's findings and limits: Increased Spike-specific TCR breadth and depth were observed after two AZD1222 doses. Mostly white British, mostly female donors; authors suggested clonal diversity may be underestimated.

This clone was counted once. Its target is unknown. Within the sample, other DNA sequences also encode this same CDR3. Trimming removed 0 bases from V and 5 bases from J, with 2 bases in between. Germline loops: CDR1 SGHRS, CDR2 YFSETQ. This CDR3 has 11 residues. Assay used: immunoSEQ multiplex PCR; TCRdb lists only in-frame clones, some missing. The sample has 100,000 or so clones; about 90% are singletons. Second doses at about 4 or about 12 weeks were pooled. The chain joins TRBV5-1 to TRBJ2-5, with no clear D. This material consisted of peripheral blood, taken 28 days after the second AZD1222 dose. The sequence derives from an adult who received the AZD1222 COVID-19 vaccine. The DNA of the CDR3 is TGCGCCAGCAGCTTGGAGGAGACCCAGTACTTC. Encoded protein: CASSLEETQYF.